These 25 T cell receptor beta chains were sequenced from one sample in a study of blood T cell repertoires in COVID-19. Method: immunoSEQ multiplex PCR; TCRdb's copy keeps in-frame clones and lacks some. This table holds approximately 94,000 clones, about 89% found once. Sequencing was done on a sample of peripheral blood. These receptors came from a woman between 50 and 59 years old in a cohort sampled during active COVID-19.

J is TRBJ1-6 and V is TRBV28; D is possibly TRBD1 (6 bases). The CDR3 runs 14 residues. Germline-derived CDR1 and CDR2 are MDHEN and SYDVKM. V was pared by 8 bases and J by 8 bases, with 16 bases between. The CDR3 DNA is TGTGCCAGCCGAGAGCAGGGGTTATATTCACCCCTCCACTTT. Protein product: CASREQGLYSPLHF.

The rearrangement uses TRBV19 and TRBJ1-2; D remains ambiguous. V lost 0 bases and J 1 base, leaving 3 bases between the germline ends. In germline, CDR1 is LNHDA, CDR2 SQIVND (reference sequence). CDR3 length equals 13 residues. CDR3 in amino acids: CASSIDSNYGYTF. CDR3 sequence (DNA): TGTGCCAGTAGTATAGACAGTAACTATGGCTACACCTTC.

This chain joins TRBV29-1 and TRBJ1-2; D remains ambiguous. The length of the CDR3 is 11 residues. Looked up from germline, CDR1 is SQVTM and CDR2 is ANQGSEA. V lost 0 bases and J lost 8, with 7 bases in between. For the CDR3, the DNA is TGCAGCGTTGAAGAAGGGAGCGGCTACACCTTC. As protein: CSVEEGSGYTF.

There are a few counts of this clone. The chain is built from TRBV28 and TRBJ2-7; TRBD1 matches 11 bases. V shed 4 bases and J 3 bases; nucleotides not matched to a gene: 8. The CDR3 has 16 amino acids. Germline lookup yields CDR1 MDHEN and CDR2 SYDVKM. The CDR3 region is CASSYRSGTGGYEQYF. CDR3 nucleotides: TGTGCCAGCAGTTATCGGTCCGGGACAGGGGGCTACGAGCAGTACTTC.

J is TRBJ2-7 and V is TRBV5-1; D is perhaps TRBD1 (7 bases). This CDR3 is 14 amino acids long. Trimming pared 1 base from V and 1 base from J, leaving 9 bases between. CDR1 and CDR2 from the germline V gene are SGHRS and YFSETQ. CDR3 sequence: CASSLQGGSYEQYF. The DNA of the CDR3 is TGCGCCAGCAGCTTGCAGGGGGGATCCTACGAGCAGTACTTC.

V gene TRBV2 combines with J gene TRBJ2-7; TRBD2 matches 8 bases. The CDR3 has 11 residues. V lost 7 bases to trimming and J lost 6 bases; unmatched junction nucleotides: 2. Germline values: CDR1 SNHLY, CDR2 FYNNEI. CDR3 amino acids: CASTGGVEQYF. The CDR3 DNA follows: TGTGCCAGCACGGGGGGGGTCGAGCAGTACTTC.

The CDR3 DNA reads TGTGCCAGCAGACCTGGACTAGCGAACACCGGGGAGCTGTTTTTT. It yields the protein CASRPGLANTGELFF. The chain links TRBV28 to TRBJ2-2; TRBD2 matches at 7 bases. V lost 6 bases, J lost 0 bases, and 4 bases stayed unmatched. From germline, CDR1 is MDHEN and CDR2 SYDVKM. The CDR3 length is 15 residues.

This sequence joins TRBV6-5 and TRBJ1-6, with D possibly matching TRBD1 (5 bases). V lost 6 bases, J lost 5 bases, and 11 bases lay in between. The CDR3 runs to 14 residues. CDR1 is MNHEY, CDR2 SVGAGI, per germline. The CDR3 sequence: CASRKDRNNSPLHF. Here the CDR3 DNA reads TGTGCCAGCAGGAAAGACAGAAATAATTCACCCCTCCACTTT.

The chain combines TRBV4-1 with TRBJ1-2; the D is unclear. Looked up from germline, CDR1 is MGHRA and CDR2 is YSYEKL. The CDR3 has 12 residues. V shed 0 bases and J shed 4 bases, with 3 bases lying between them. CDR3 sequence reads: CASSQDRYGYTF. CDR3 bases: TGCGCCAGCAGCCAAGACCGCTATGGCTACACCTTC.

A few counts support this clone. The chain employs TRBV28 and TRBJ1-6; TRBD1 agrees at 8 bases. CDR1 MDHEN and CDR2 SYDVKM come from the germline V gene. The CDR3 sequence is 17 residues long. The V and J ends lost 3 bases and 6 bases, in that order; junction bases with no gene match: 10. The CDR3 loop is CASSFGRGRTFNSPLHF. The CDR3, as DNA: TGTGCCAGCAGTTTTGGCAGGGGGCGAACATTTAATTCACCCCTCCACTTT.

The V and J genes are TRBV7-2 and TRBJ1-5; D is possibly TRBD1 (6 bases). The CDR3 consists of 15 residues. V lost 4 bases to trimming and J lost 0 bases, with 10 bases between them. CDR1 and CDR2 from the germline V gene are SGHTA and FQGNSA. The CDR3 DNA sequence: TGTGCCAGCAGCTCCCGAGGGGGTAGCAATCAGCCCCAGCATTTT. This sequence encodes CASSSRGGSNQPQHF.

The chain links TRBV18 to TRBJ1-4; 9 bases line up with TRBD1. CDR3 size: 16 residues. With 5 bases clipped from V and 2 bases from J, the junction kept 6 bases outside the gene matches. In germline, CDR1 is KGHSH, CDR2 LQKENI. CDR3 sequence (DNA): TGTGCCAGCTCAGCCTCAGGACAGGGGACTAATGAAAAACTGTTTTTT. It encodes CASSASGQGTNEKLFF.

The gene calls are TRBV11-2 and TRBJ2-7; maybe TRBD1 (6 bases). Trimming cost V 0 bases and J 7 bases, with 10 bases left between them. Germline lookup yields CDR1 SGHAT and CDR2 FQNNGV. This CDR3 has 13 amino acids. As DNA, the CDR3 is TGTGCCAGCAGCTTAGAGTATAGGGGGGAGCAGTACTTC. Translation: CASSLEYRGEQYF.

The J gene is TRBJ1-5, the V gene TRBV28, with D possibly TRBD1 on 6 matching bases. V was shortened by 6 bases and J by 0 bases, with 12 bases between the two germline ends. Germline V lookup: CDR1 MDHEN, CDR2 SYDVKM. The CDR3 contains 15 residues. Here the CDR3 reads CASSPQGYSNQPQHF. CDR3 in DNA: TGTGCCAGCAGCCCACAGGGCTATAGCAATCAGCCCCAGCATTTT.

The chain joins TRBV5-1 to TRBJ1-4; TRBD1 matches 9 bases. Germline values: CDR1 SGHRS, CDR2 YFSETQ. The J segment lost 2 bases and the V segment lost 3 bases, leaving 2 bases of the junction unmatched. The CDR3 consists of 15 residues. The CDR3 DNA sequence: TGCGCCAGCAGCTGGGGGACAGGGACTAATGAAAAACTGTTTTTT. This sequence encodes CASSWGTGTNEKLFF.

Details on this clone: At one end, the junction sequence differs from germline, possibly due to a read error. The chain recombines TRBV7-9 with TRBJ1-2; 9 bases match TRBD1. The V gene's germline CDR1 is SEHNR and CDR2 FQNEAQ (reference sequence). The CDR3 has 12 amino acids. The CDR3 DNA reads TGTGCCAGCAGCCCGAAGGACAGGGGCTTAAGCTTC. Translated: CASSPKDRGLSF.

This chain uses TRBV28 with TRBJ1-2; D uncertain. CDR1 and CDR2 (germline): MDHEN, SYDVKM. Trimming stripped 8 bases from V and 6 bases from J, with 19 bases between. The CDR3 has 14 residues. The DNA for the CDR3 is TGTGCCAGCCTTAGGCGCGGGGAGGGTGATGGCTACACCTTC. It codes for CASLRRGEGDGYTF.

This rearrangement joins TRBV6-6 to TRBJ2-7, with a possible D match to TRBD2 (6 bases). The V end was cut by 5 bases, the J end by 9 bases, with 14 bases between. CDR3 length equals 12 residues. Germline V gene lookup returns CDR1 MNHNY and CDR2 SVGAGI (reference sequence). CDR3 sequence (DNA): TGTGCCAGCAGTCACCCTGGGACTGCGCAGTACTTC. Amino acid sequence: CASSHPGTAQYF.

The V gene is TRBV5-1, the J gene TRBJ2-1; 7 bases align to TRBD2. V lost 4 bases, J lost 9 bases, and 13 bases stayed unmatched. CDR1 SGHRS and CDR2 YFSETQ come from the germline V gene. This CDR3 has 15 residues. CDR3 protein: CASSISLESGGEQFF. CDR3 DNA: TGCGCCAGCAGCATTAGCCTGGAGTCGGGAGGTGAGCAGTTCTTC.

The CDR3 nucleotides are TGTGCCAGCGGCATCATGATGGGGGGGGGAAACACCATATATTTT. Amino acids: CASGIMMGGGNTIYF. The rearrangement uses TRBV7-8 and TRBJ1-3, with D possibly TRBD1 on 5 matching bases. V dropped 8 bases and J dropped 4 bases, with 18 bases sitting between them. The CDR3 runs 15 residues. The germline V gene encodes CDR1 SGHVS and CDR2 FQNEAQ.

This clone was detected only once. The chain employs TRBV5-1 and TRBJ2-2, with TRBD1 matching over 8 bases. CDR1 is SGHRS and CDR2 is YFSETQ in the germline V gene. This CDR3 has 18 residues. Losses at the gene ends were 4 bases for V and 3 bases for J; bases not matched to a gene: 14. DNA of the CDR3: TGCGCCAGCAGCAAAGACGCCAACAGGGGGAGCGACACCGGGGAGCTGTTTTTT. It codes for CASSKDANRGSDTGELFF.

This clone was seen a single time. This rearrangement joins TRBV30 to TRBJ1-1; a possible D gene is TRBD1 (5 bases). This CDR3 region has 12 residues. V was pared by 4 bases and J by 8 bases, with 14 bases between. Germline V gene data show CDR1 as GTSNPN and CDR2 as SVGIG (reference sequence). Here the CDR3 reads CAWISDSMEAFF. The CDR3 nucleotides read TGTGCCTGGATCTCCGACAGCATGGAAGCTTTCTTT.

V and J are TRBV20-1 and TRBJ2-5; TRBD2 agrees at 10 bases. The V gene's germline CDR1 is DFQATT and CDR2 SNEGSKA (reference sequence). V lost 3 bases to trimming and J lost 2 bases; unmatched junction nucleotides: 9. The CDR3 runs to 16 residues. The CDR3 DNA sequence: TGCAGTGCTAGTTCAGGTAGCGGGGGGCCTCAAGAGACCCAGTACTTC. Its protein is CSASSGSGGPQETQYF.

This clone is a singleton in its sample. The chain uses TRBV3-1 (or the pseudogene TRBV3-2) and TRBJ2-2; TRBD2 aligns across 11 bases. The CDR3 spans 16 residues. Germline CDR1 and CDR2: LGHDT and YNNKEL (reference sequence). The junction had 2 bases not matched to a gene; V was cut back by 4 bases and J by 1 base. The CDR3 nucleotides read TGTGCCAGCAGCCCACTAGCGGGAGTGAACACCGGGGAGCTGTTTTTT. This translates into CASSPLAGVNTGELFF.

The chain combines TRBV12-5 with TRBJ2-3, with 7 bases lining up with TRBD2. The CDR3 spans 17 residues. The V gene end was trimmed by 3 bases and the J gene end by 5 bases; junction bases not matched to a gene: 14. Germline assignment: CDR1 LGHNT and CDR2 FRNRAP. CDR3 nucleotides: TGTGCTAGTGGTTTTCGGGGGGTGGGTCATTCAGGAGATACGCAGTATTTT. This sequence encodes CASGFRGVGHSGDTQYF. Looking up the rest from reference TRBV12-5 and TRBJ2-3 gives the full variable domain: DARVTQTPRHKVTEMGQEVTMRCQPILGHNTVFWYRQTMMQGLELLAYFRNRAPLDDSGMPKDRFSAEMPDATLATLKIQPSEPRDSAVYFCASGFRGVGHSGDTQYFGPGTRLTVL.